This TCR beta chain was identified during a study of CD8+ T cells in alopecia areata. Across the study: Treatment of the treated patients consisted of oral tofacitinib, 5 to 10 mg twice daily.

Germline loops: CDR1 SGHRS, CDR2 YFSETQ. The ends lost 4 bases at V and 2 bases at J; junction bases unmatched: 6. The CDR3 is made up of 14 amino acids. In each case, RNA was isolated and then reverse transcribed into cDNA as the sequencing template. Clones were read by immunoSEQ multiplex PCR, and TCRdb kept only the in-frame ones, dropping some. The sample carries some 110,000 clones, roughly 58% recorded once. Study conclusions and caveats: Both scalp clonality and the expanded CD8+ clones among the top 100 showed a significant decrease with tofacitinib.

Treatment in this sample: oral pan-JAK inhibitor, 5-10 mg twice daily. T lymphocytes (CD4+ and CD8+) were sorted from PBMCs. About this clone: No antigen is known for it.

The material was CD8+ T cells sorted from blood, obtained at week 4, from a patient treated with tofacitinib. The genes are TRBV5-1 and TRBJ2-7; 7 nucleotides agree with TRBD1. The clonotype originates from a human donor with alopecia areata. CDR3 amino acids: CASSDRQGPYEQYF. The CDR3 nucleotides read TGCGCCAGCAGCGATCGACAGGGACCCTACGAGCAGTACTTC.